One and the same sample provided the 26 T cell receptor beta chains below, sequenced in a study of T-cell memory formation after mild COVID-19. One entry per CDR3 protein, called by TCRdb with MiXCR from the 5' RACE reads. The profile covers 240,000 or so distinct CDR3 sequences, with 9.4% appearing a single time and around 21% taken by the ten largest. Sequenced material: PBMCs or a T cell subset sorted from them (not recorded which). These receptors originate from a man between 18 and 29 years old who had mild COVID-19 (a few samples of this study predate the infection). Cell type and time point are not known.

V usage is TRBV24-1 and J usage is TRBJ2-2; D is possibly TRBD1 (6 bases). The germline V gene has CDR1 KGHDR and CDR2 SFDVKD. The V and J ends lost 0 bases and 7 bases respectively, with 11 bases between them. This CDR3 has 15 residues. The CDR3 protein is CATSDLPQGGGELFF. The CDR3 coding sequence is TGTGCCACCAGTGATTTGCCCCAAGGGGGCGGGGAGCTGTTTTTT.

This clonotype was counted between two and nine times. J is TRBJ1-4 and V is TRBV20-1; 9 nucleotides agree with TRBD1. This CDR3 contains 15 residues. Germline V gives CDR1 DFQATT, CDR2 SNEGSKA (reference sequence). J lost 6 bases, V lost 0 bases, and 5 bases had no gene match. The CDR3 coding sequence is TGCAGTGCTAGAGACCCCGGGACAGGGCATGAAAAACTGTTTTTT. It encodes CSARDPGTGHEKLFF.

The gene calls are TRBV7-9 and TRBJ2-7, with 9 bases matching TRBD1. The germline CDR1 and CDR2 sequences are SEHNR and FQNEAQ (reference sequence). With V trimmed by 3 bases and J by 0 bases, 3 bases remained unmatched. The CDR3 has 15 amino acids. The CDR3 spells CASSFPGQGSYEQYF. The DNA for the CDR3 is TGTGCCAGCAGCTTTCCGGGACAGGGCTCCTACGAGCAGTACTTC.

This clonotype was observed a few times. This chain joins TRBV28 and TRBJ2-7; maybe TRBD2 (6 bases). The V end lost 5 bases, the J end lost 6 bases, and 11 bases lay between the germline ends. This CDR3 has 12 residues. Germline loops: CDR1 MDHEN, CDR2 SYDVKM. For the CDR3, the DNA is TGTGCCAGCAGTCCCCCCGGGGGCGAGCAGTACGTC. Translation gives CASSPPGGEQYV.

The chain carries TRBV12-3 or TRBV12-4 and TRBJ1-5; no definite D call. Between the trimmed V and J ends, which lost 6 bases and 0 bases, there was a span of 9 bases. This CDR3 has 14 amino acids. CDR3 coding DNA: TGTGCCAGCAGCCGTGGGGTTAGCAATCAGCCCCAGCATTTT. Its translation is CASSRGVSNQPQHF.

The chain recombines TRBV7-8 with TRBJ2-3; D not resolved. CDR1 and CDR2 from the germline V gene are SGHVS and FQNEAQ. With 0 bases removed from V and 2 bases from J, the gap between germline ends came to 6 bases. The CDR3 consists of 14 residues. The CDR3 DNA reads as TGTGCCAGCAGCTTAGCTTCCACCACAGATACGCAGTATTTT. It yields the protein CASSLASTTDTQYF. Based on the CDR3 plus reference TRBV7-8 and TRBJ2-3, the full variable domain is GAGVSQSPRYKVAKRGQDVALRCDPISGHVSLFWYQQALGQGPEFLTYFQNEAQLDKSGLPSDRFFAERPEGSVSTLKIQRTQQEDSAVYLCASSLASTTDTQYFGPGTRLTVL.

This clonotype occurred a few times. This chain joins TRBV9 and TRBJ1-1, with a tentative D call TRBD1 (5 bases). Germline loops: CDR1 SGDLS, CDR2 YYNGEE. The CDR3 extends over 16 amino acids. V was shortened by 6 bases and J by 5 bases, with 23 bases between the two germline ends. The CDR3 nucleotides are TGTGCCAGCATCGAAACCGGGCCCCGGGGGAGAACTGAAGCTTTCTTT. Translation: CASIETGPRGRTEAFF.

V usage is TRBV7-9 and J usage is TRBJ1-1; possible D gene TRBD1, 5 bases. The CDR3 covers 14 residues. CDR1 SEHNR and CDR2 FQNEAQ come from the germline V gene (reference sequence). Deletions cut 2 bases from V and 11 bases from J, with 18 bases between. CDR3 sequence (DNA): TGTGCCAGCAGCTTATATGGGGACGGGGGGTACGCTTTCTTT. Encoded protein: CASSLYGDGGYAFF.

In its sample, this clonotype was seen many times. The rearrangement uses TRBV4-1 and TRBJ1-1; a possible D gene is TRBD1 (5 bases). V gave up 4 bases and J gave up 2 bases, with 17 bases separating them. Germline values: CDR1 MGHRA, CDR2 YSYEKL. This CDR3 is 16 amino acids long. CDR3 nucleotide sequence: TGCGCCAGCAGCCGCCTCCCCCAGACAGTAAACACTGAAGCTTTCTTT. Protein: CASSRLPQTVNTEAFF.

CDR3 nucleotide sequence: TGTGCCACCAGTGATTTGGGGCGGGGTCGAGAAGAGACCCAGTACTTC. This translates into CATSDLGRGREETQYF. This chain links TRBV24-1 with TRBJ2-5; D may be TRBD2 (6 bases). CDR1 KGHDR and CDR2 SFDVKD come from the germline V gene. This CDR3 has 16 residues. V was trimmed by 0 bases and J by 3 bases, leaving 13 bases between them.

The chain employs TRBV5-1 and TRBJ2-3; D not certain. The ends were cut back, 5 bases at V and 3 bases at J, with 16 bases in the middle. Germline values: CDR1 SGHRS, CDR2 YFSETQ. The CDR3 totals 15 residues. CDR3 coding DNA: TGCGCCAGCAGGGAAGGGCCCCAAGGGACAGATACGCAGTATTTT. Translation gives CASREGPQGTDTQYF.

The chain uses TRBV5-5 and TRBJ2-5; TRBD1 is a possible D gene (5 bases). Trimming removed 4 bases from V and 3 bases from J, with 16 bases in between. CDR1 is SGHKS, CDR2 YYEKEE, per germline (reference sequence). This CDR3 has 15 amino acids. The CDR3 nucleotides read TGTGCCAGCAGCGTGGTGGGGCAGGGAAAAGAGACCCAGTACTTC. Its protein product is CASSVVGQGKETQYF.

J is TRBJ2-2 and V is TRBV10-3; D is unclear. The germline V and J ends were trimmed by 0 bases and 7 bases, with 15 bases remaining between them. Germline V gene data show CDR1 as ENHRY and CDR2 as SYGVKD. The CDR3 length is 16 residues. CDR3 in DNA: TGTGCCATCAGTGAGTCCACAGACGATAAAATCGGGGAGCTGTTTTTT. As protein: CAISESTDDKIGELFF.

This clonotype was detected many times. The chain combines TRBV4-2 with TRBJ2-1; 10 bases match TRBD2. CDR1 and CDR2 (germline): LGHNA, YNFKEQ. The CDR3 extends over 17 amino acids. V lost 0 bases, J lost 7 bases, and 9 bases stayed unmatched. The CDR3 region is CASSQDLTSGAGNEQFF. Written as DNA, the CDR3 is TGTGCCAGCAGCCAAGATTTAACTAGCGGGGCGGGGAATGAGCAGTTCTTC.

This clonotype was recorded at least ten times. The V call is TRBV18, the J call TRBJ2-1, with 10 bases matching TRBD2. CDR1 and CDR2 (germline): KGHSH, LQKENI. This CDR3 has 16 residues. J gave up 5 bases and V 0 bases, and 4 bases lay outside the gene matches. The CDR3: CASSPPSSGGNNEQFF. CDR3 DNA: TGTGCCAGCTCACCACCGTCTAGCGGGGGAAACAATGAGCAGTTCTTC.

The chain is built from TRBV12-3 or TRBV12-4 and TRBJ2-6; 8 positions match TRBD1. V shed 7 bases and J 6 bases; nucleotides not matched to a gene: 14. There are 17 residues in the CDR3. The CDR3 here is CASTKDRARPEANVLTF. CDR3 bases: TGTGCCAGCACTAAGGACAGGGCCCGGCCGGAGGCCAACGTCCTGACTTTC.

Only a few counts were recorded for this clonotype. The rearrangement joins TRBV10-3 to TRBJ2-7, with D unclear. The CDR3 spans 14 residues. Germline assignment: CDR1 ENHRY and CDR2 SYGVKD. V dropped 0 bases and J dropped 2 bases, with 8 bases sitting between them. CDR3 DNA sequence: TGTGCCATCAGTGAGTCGTATCAGACCTACGAGCAGTACTTC. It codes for CAISESYQTYEQYF.

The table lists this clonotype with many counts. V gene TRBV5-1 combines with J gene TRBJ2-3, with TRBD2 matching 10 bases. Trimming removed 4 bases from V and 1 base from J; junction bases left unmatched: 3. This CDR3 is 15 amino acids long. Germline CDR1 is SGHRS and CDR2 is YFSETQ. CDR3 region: CASSVAGGRTDTQYF. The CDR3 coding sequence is TGCGCCAGCAGCGTAGCGGGGGGCCGCACAGATACGCAGTATTTT. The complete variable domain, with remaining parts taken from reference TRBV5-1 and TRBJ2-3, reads KAGVTQTPRYLIKTRGQQVTLSCSPISGHRSVSWYQQTPGQGLQFLFEYFSETQRNKGNFPGRFSGRQFSNSRSEMNVSTLELGDSALYLCASSVAGGRTDTQYFGPGTRLTVL.

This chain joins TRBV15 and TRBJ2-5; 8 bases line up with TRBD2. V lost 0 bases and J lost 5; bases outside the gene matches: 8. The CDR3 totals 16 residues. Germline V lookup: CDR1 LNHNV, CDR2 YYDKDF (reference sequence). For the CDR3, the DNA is TGTGCCACCAGCAGAGAGGGCGGGGGGCCCGGCGAGACCCAGTACTTC. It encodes CATSREGGGPGETQYF.

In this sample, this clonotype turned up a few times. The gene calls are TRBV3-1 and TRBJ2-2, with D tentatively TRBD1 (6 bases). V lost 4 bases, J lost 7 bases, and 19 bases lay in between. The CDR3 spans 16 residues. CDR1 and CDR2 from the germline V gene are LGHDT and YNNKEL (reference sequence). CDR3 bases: TGTGCCAGCAGCCCGGAATTGGGACACCCCGGCGGGGAGCTGTTTTTT. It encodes CASSPELGHPGGELFF. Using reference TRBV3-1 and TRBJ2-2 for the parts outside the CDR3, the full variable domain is DTAVSQTPKYLVTQMGNDKSIKCEQNLGHDTMYWYKQDSKKFLKIMFSYNNKELIINETVPNRFSPKSPDKAHLNLHINSLELGDSAVYFCASSPELGHPGGELFFGEGSRLTVL.

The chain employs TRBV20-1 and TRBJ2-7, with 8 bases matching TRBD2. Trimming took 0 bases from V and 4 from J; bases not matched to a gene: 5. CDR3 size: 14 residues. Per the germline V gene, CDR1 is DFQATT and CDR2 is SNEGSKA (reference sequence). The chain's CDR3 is CSARDLSGGYEQYF. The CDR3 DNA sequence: TGCAGTGCTAGAGATCTGAGCGGGGGTTACGAGCAGTACTTC.

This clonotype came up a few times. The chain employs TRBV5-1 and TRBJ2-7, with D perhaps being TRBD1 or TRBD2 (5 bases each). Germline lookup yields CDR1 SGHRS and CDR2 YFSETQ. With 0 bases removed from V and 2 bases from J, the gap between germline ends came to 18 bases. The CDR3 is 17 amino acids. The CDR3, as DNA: TGCGCCAGCAGCTTGGATGGTGGGACGATCCCCCCCTACGAGCAGTACGTC. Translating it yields CASSLDGGTIPPYEQYV.

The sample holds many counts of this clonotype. CDR3 residues: CASSASSGGASNEQFF. The CDR3 nucleotides read TGTGCCAGCAGCGCCTCTAGCGGGGGGGCGAGTAATGAGCAGTTCTTC. The V call is TRBV7-2, the J call TRBJ2-1; 12 nucleotides match TRBD2. V lost 5 bases to trimming and J lost 7 bases; unmatched junction nucleotides: 9. The CDR3 covers 16 residues. Germline V gives CDR1 SGHTA, CDR2 FQGNSA.

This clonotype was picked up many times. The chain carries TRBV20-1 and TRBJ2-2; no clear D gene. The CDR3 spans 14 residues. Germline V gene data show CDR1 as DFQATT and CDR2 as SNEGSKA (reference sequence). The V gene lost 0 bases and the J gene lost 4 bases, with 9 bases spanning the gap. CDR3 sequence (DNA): TGCAGTGCTAGAGATCAGCATGGCACCGGGGAGCTGTTTTTT. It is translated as CSARDQHGTGELFF.

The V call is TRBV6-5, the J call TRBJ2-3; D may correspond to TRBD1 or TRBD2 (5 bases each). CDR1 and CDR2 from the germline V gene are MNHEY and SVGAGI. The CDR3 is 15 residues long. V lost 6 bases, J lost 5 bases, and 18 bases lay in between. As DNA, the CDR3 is TGTGCCAGCAGCCGGGGACCGAGAGAACTAGATACGCAGTATTTT. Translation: CASSRGPRELDTQYF.

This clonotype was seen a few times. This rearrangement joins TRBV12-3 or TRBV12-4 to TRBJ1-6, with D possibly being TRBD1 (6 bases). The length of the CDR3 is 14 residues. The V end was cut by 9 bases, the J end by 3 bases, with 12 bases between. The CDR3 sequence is CASGQQVYNSPLHF. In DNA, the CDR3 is TGTGCCAGTGGACAGCAAGTCTATAATTCACCCCTCCACTTT.